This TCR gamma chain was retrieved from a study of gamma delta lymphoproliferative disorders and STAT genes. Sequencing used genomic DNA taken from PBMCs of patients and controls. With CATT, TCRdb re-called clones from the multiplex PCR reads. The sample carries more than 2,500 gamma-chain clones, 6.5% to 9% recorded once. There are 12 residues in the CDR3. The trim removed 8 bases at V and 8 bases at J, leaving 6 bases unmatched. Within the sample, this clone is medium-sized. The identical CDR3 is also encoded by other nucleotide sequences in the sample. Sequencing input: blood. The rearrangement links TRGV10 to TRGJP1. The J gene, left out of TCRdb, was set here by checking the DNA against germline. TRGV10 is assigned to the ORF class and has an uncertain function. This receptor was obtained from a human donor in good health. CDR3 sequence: CAAWDTGWFKIF. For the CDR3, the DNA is TGTGCTGCGTGGGATACCGGTTGGTTCAAGATATTT.